A selection of T cell receptor beta chains follows, all from one sample in a study of CD8+CD57+ T cells in acquired aplastic anemia. Using its own MiXCR run on the reads, TCRdb lists one record per CDR3 protein. The sample holds 200,000 to 250,000 distinct CDR3 sequences, roughly 57% seen once. Sequencing was performed on sorted CD4+, CD8+, or CD8+CD57+ T cells (not recorded which) from PBMCs. The receptor set was obtained from a human donor in good health. Each CDR3 is given with its conserved first and last residue.

j_gene: TRBJ1-6; v_gene: TRBV15; CDR3aa: CATGQNSPLHF
j_gene: TRBJ2-5; v_gene: TRBV5-1; CDR3aa: CASSLDIGGDEETQYF
j_gene: TRBJ2-7; v_gene: TRBV20-1; CDR3aa: CSARFQATDEQYF
j_gene: TRBJ2-3; v_gene: TRBV10-3; CDR3aa: CASTLRASGIGTQYF
j_gene: TRBJ1-5; v_gene: TRBV2; CDR3aa: CASSDYTEAKPQHF
j_gene: TRBJ1-1; v_gene: TRBV7-9; CDR3aa: CASSPTRVTEAFF
j_gene: TRBJ2-3; v_gene: TRBV9; CDR3aa: CASSVGRLAGSTDTQYF
j_gene: TRBJ1-1; v_gene: TRBV2; CDR3aa: CASSDEPRNTEAFF
j_gene: TRBJ1-1; v_gene: TRBV2; CDR3aa: CASNRETGLLNTEAFF
j_gene: TRBJ2-1; v_gene: TRBV7-9; CDR3aa: CASSPDGGTPYNEQFF
j_gene: TRBJ2-7; v_gene: TRBV11-3; CDR3aa: CASSLGGDVWSF
j_gene: TRBJ1-2; v_gene: TRBV7-2; CDR3aa: CASSRVGQGIDGYTF
j_gene: TRBJ2-7; v_gene: TRBV5-1; CDR3aa: CASSLVGGGGSSYEQYF
j_gene: TRBJ2-7; v_gene: TRBV20-1; CDR3aa: CSAKTGVYEQYF
j_gene: TRBJ2-5; v_gene: TRBV10-3; CDR3aa: CAISENGETQYF
j_gene: TRBJ2-5; v_gene: TRBV7-8; CDR3aa: CASSLDLAPQETQYF
j_gene: TRBJ2-5; v_gene: TRBV12-5; CDR3aa: CASGLSVEEETQYF
j_gene: TRBJ2-5; v_gene: TRBV7-8; CDR3aa: CASSLIREGETQYF
j_gene: TRBJ2-7; v_gene: TRBV11-2; CDR3aa: CASSQTGLLSYEQYF
j_gene: TRBJ1-4; v_gene: TRBV7-6; CDR3aa: CASSLLAGGQGDLFF
j_gene: TRBJ2-6; v_gene: TRBV7-9; CDR3aa: CASTSRVDISGANVLTF
j_gene: TRBJ1-4; v_gene: TRBV10-1; CDR3aa: CASSVYRAGGEKLFF
j_gene: TRBJ2-7; v_gene: TRBV7-8; CDR3aa: CASRDDRGGSYEQYF
j_gene: TRBJ1-2; v_gene: TRBV29-1; CDR3aa: CSVQTGNYGYTF
j_gene: TRBJ2-3; v_gene: TRBV24-1; CDR3aa: CATSDLRDDTDTQYF